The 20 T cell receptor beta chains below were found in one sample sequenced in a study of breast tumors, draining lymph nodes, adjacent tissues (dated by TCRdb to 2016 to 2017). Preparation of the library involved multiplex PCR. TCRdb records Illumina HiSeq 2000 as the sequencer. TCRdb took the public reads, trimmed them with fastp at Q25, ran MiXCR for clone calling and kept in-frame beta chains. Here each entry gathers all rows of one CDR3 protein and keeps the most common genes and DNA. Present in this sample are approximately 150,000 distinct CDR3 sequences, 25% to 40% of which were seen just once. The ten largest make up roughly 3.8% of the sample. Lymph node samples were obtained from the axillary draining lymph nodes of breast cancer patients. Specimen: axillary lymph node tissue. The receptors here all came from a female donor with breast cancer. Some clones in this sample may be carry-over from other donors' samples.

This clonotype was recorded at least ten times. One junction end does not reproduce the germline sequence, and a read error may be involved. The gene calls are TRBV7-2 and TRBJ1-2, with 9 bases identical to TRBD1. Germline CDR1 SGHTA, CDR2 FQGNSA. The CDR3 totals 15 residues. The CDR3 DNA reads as TGTGCCAGCAGCTTGGGACAGGGCAACTTTTATGGCTACCCCTTC. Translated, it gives CASSLGQGNFYGYPF.

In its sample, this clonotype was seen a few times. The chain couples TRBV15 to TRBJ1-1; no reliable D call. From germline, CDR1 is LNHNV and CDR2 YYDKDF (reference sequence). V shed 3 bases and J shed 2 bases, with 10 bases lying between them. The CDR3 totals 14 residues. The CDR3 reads CATSSGESNTEAFF. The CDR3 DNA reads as TGTGCCACCAGCAGTGGGGAATCTAACACTGAAGCTTTCTTT.

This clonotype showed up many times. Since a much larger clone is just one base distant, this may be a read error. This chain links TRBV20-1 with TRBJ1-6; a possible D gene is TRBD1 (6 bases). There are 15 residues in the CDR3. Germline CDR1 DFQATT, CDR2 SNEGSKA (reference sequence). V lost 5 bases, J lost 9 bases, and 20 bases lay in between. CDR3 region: CSAHLQGPGASPLHF. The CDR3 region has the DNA TGCAGTGCTCATCTACAGGGCCCGGGGGCTTCACCCCTCCACTTT.

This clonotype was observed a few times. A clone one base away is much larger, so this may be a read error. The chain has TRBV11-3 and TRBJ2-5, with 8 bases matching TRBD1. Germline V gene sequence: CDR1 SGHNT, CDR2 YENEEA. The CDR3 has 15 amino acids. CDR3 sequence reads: CASSRLTGAQETQHF. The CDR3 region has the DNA TGTGCCAGCAGCCGGCTGACAGGGGCGCAAGAGACCCAGCACTTC.

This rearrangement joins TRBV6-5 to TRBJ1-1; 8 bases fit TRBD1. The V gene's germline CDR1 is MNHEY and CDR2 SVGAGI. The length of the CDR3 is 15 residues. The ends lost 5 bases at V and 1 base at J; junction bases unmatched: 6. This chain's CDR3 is CASSPQGATNTEAFF. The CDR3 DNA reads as TGTGCCAGCAGTCCGCAGGGGGCGACGAACACTGAAGCTTTCTTT.

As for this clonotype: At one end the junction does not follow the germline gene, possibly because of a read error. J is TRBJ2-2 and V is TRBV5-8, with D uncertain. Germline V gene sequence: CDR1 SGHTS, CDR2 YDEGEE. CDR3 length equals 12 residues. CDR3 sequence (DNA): TGTGCCAGCAGCTTGTGGGCCGCGGAGCTGCTTTTT. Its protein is CASSLWAAELLF.

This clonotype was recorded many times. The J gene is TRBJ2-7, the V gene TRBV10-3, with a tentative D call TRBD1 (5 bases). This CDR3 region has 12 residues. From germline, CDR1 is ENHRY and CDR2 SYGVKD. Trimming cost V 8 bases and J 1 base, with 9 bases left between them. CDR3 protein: CAIQGVSYEQYF. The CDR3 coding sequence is TGTGCCATCCAAGGGGTATCCTACGAGCAGTACTTC.

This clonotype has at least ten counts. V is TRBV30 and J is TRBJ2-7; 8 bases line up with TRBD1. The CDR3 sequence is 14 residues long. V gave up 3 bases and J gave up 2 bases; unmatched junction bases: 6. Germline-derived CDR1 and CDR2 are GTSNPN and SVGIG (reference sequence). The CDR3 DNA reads TGTGCCTGGAGCGCACAGGGGGTTGCCTACGAGCAGTACTTC. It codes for CAWSAQGVAYEQYF.

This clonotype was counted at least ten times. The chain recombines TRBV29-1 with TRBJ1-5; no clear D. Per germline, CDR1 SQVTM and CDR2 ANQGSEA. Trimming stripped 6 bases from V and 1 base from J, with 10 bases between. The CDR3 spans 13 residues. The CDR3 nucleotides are TGCAGCGTAGCGGACGCCAGCAATCAGCCCCAGCATTTT. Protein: CSVADASNQPQHF.

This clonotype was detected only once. The CDR3 protein is CASSSGQGADGYTF. In DNA form, the CDR3 reads TGTGCCAGCAGCTCTGGACAGGGGGCTGATGGCTACACCTTC. The V gene is TRBV7-2, the J gene TRBJ1-2; 11 bases are shared with TRBD1. The ends lost 4 bases at V and 6 bases at J; junction bases unmatched: 4. The germline V gene has CDR1 SGHTA and CDR2 FQGNSA. The CDR3 sequence is 14 residues long.

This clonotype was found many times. In DNA form, the CDR3 reads TGCGCCAGCAGCTTAGATAACCTCTATGGCTACACCTTC. As protein: CASSLDNLYGYTF. The chain combines TRBV5-1 with TRBJ1-2; D gene unclear. The CDR3 contains 13 residues. V gave up 2 bases and J gave up 4 bases, with 9 bases separating them. CDR1 is SGHRS, CDR2 YFSETQ, per germline.

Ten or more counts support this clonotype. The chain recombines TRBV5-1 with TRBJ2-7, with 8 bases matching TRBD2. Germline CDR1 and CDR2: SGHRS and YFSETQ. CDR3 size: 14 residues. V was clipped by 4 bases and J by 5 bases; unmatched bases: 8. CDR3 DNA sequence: TGCGCCAGCAGCCGCCTCGGGGGGGCTCACGAGCAGTACTTC. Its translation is CASSRLGGAHEQYF.

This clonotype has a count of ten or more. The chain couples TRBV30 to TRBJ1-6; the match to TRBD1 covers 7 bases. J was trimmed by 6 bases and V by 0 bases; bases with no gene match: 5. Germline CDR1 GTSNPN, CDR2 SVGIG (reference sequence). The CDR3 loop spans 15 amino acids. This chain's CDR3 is CAWSVKGASNSPLHF. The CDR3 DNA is TGTGCCTGGAGTGTAAAGGGGGCAAGTAATTCACCCCTCCACTTT. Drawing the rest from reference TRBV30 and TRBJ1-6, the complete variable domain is SQTIHQWPATLVQPVGSPLSLECTVEGTSNPNLYWYRQAAGRGLQLLFYSVGIGQISSEVPQNLSASRPQDRQFILSSKKLLLSDSGFYLCAWSVKGASNSPLHFGNGTRLTVT.

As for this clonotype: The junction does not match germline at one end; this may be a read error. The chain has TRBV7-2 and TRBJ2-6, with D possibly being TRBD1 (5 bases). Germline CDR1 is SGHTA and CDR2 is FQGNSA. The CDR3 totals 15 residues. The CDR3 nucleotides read TGTGCCAACAGCTGCCAGGGTCGAGGGGCCAACGTCCTGACTTTC. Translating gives CANSCQGRGANVLTF.

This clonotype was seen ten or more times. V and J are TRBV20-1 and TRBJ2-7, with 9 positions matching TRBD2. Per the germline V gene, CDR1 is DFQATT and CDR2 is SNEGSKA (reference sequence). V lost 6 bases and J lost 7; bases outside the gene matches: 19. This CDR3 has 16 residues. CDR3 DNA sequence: TGCAGTGCGGATCTTCCCCAGCGGGAGGCCTCGCGGGAGCAGTACTTC. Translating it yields CSADLPQREASREQYF.

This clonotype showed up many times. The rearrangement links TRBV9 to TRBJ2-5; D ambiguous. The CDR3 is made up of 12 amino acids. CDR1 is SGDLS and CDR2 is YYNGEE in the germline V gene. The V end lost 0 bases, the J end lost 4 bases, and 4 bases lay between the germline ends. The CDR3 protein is CASSVDGETQYF. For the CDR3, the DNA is TGTGCCAGCAGCGTAGATGGAGAGACCCAGTACTTC.

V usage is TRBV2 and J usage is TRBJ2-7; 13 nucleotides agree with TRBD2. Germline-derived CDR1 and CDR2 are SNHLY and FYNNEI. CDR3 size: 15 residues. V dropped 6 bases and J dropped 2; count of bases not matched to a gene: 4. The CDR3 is CASSAGLAGAYEQYF. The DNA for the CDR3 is TGTGCCAGCAGCGCTGGACTAGCGGGAGCCTACGAGCAGTACTTC.

In DNA form, the CDR3 reads TGTGCCAGCAGCCTGGGCGACAGTTCCAATGAGCAGTTCTTC. Translated, it gives CASSLGDSSNEQFF. V and J are TRBV7-9 and TRBJ2-1; the D gene is possibly TRBD1 (5 bases). V dropped 5 bases and J dropped 6 bases, with 14 bases sitting between them. The V gene's germline CDR1 is SEHNR and CDR2 FQNEAQ (reference sequence). This CDR3 is 14 amino acids long.

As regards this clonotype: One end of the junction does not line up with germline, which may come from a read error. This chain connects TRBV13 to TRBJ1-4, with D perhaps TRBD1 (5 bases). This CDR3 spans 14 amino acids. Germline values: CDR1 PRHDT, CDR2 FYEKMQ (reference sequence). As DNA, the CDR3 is TGTGCCAGCAGCGCCCAGGGCACTAATGAAAAACTGCTCTTT. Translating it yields CASSAQGTNEKLLF.

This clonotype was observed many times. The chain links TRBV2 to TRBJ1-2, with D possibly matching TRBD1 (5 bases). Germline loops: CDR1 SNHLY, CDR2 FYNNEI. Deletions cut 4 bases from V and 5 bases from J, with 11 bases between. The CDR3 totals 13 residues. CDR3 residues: CASSAETEYGYTF. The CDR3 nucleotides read TGTGCCAGCAGTGCCGAGACAGAGTATGGCTACACCTTC.